A selection of T cell receptor beta chains follows, all from one sample in a study of blood T cell repertoires in COVID-19. TCRdb keeps only in-frame clones here, not all; method: immunoSEQ multiplex PCR. The sample holds approximately 100,000 clones, 85% seen once. The source material was peripheral blood. Receptor source: a human donor in a cohort sampled during active COVID-19. Both conserved end residues are part of each CDR3. Fields, in order: V gene, CDR3 protein.

v_call: TRBV28
cdr3_aa: CASRPGDRGVDEQYF

v_call: TRBV18
cdr3_aa: CASSQTGMNTEAFF

v_call: TRBV4-2
cdr3_aa: CASSQLAGAPWYEQYF

v_call: TRBV6-4
cdr3_aa: CASSRTLGLAGFTGELFF

v_call: TRBV12-3/TRBV12-4
cdr3_aa: CASSSSGGYGYTF

v_call: TRBV5-5
cdr3_aa: CASSLGLTGDLSVWGYTF

v_call: TRBV9
cdr3_aa: CASSVDRGGTGWDEQFF

v_call: TRBV20-1
cdr3_aa: CSASRRTYEQYF

v_call: TRBV11-1
cdr3_aa: CASSLEATNNSPLHF

v_call: TRBV7-9
cdr3_aa: CASSTDRTEQYF

v_call: TRBV6-6
cdr3_aa: CASSYSLAEQYF

v_call: TRBV7-9
cdr3_aa: CASSLGLATYEQYF

v_call: TRBV9
cdr3_aa: CASSVGTGSYNSPLHF

v_call: TRBV12-3/TRBV12-4
cdr3_aa: CASSFPENTIYF

v_call: TRBV5-1
cdr3_aa: CASSSWAGQGLKNTGELFF

v_call: TRBV29-1
cdr3_aa: CSVEGTESEAFF

v_call: TRBV10-3
cdr3_aa: CAISEEWETQYF

v_call: TRBV30
cdr3_aa: CAWSVQSGNGYTF

v_call: TRBV15
cdr3_aa: CATSRGVWRDLQETQYF

v_call: TRBV5-1
cdr3_aa: CASSLGGLAGGQNEQYF

v_call: TRBV28
cdr3_aa: CASRRGVPSGNTIYF

v_call: TRBV7-7
cdr3_aa: CASSLDLQAANTGELFF

v_call: TRBV4-3
cdr3_aa: CASSLEWGGPFSTDTQYF

v_call: TRBV5-6
cdr3_aa: CASSLGWAVTYNEQFF

v_call: TRBV19
cdr3_aa: CASAGLSSYEQYF

v_call: TRBV6-5
cdr3_aa: CASRASSGTYNEQFF

v_call: TRBV24-1
cdr3_aa: CATSANNYGYTF

v_call: TRBV3-1/TRBV3-2
cdr3_aa: CASSQQGVGETQYF

v_call: TRBV10-3
cdr3_aa: CAISPGRENQPQHF

v_call: TRBV9
cdr3_aa: CASSPRTETGELFF

v_call: TRBV6-4
cdr3_aa: CASSDPRDRGNTGELFF

v_call: TRBV7-9
cdr3_aa: CASSLVGGLNNEQFF

v_call: TRBV27
cdr3_aa: CASSGGTGDNSPLHF

v_call: TRBV9
cdr3_aa: CASSVVGGSPDEQFF

v_call: TRBV18
cdr3_aa: CASSPLGEGAQYF

v_call: TRBV29-1
cdr3_aa: CSVDQGSGNTIYF

v_call: TRBV18
cdr3_aa: CASSMAGMNSPLHF

v_call: TRBV5-1
cdr3_aa: CASSLSAGTGGTGELFF

v_call: TRBV5-1
cdr3_aa: CASSLAGGAETGELFF

v_call: TRBV4-1
cdr3_aa: CASSQDKMPDIYNSPLHF

v_call: TRBV18
cdr3_aa: CASSPPGAGIQETQYF

v_call: TRBV4-1
cdr3_aa: CASSQGTLRGGPDTQYF

v_call: TRBV5-8
cdr3_aa: CASTEDRANSPLHF

v_call: TRBV27
cdr3_aa: CASSPQTSSNTGELFF

v_call: TRBV19
cdr3_aa: CASSIWATPYNEQFF

v_call: TRBV9
cdr3_aa: CASSVGQGARTGELFF

v_call: TRBV7-2
cdr3_aa: CASSLEALTPINTGELFF

v_call: TRBV28
cdr3_aa: CASSLGPINEKLFF

v_call: TRBV5-4
cdr3_aa: CASSSPGQGDTEAFF

v_call: TRBV12-3/TRBV12-4
cdr3_aa: CASSSEVGGYTF

v_call: TRBV11-2
cdr3_aa: CASSLGLAGRTPNEQFF

v_call: TRBV5-3
cdr3_aa: CARSLMRAANYGYTF

v_call: TRBV5-1
cdr3_aa: CASSVLPESSYNEQFF

v_call: TRBV7-9
cdr3_aa: CASRSTGEETQYF

v_call: TRBV7-9
cdr3_aa: CASSSMTGLAGGLNEQFF

v_call: TRBV28
cdr3_aa: CASSLSDRLAPSGEKLFF

v_call: TRBV4-2
cdr3_aa: CASSHGGDRYTGELFF